This entry is about one TCR beta chain. With 60 Vbeta and 13 Jbeta primers, the PCR was carried out. Under the authors' procedure: Unique TCR beta chains numbered approximately 80 million in a later analysis, with about 9.9 million shared. Sequenced by immunoSEQ multiplex PCR; TCRdb stores in-frame clones only, minus some. V and J calls and clone size follow that table, whereas D and trimming were derived from the DNA. Among some 130,000 clones, about 76% were seen once, and the ten largest hold about 4%. This sample is part of a study of cytomegalovirus exposure and HLA in healthy donors. The germline V and J ends were trimmed by 3 bases and 6 bases, with 7 bases remaining between them. This CDR3 has 12 residues. The V gene's germline CDR1 is SGDLS and CDR2 YYNGEE.

The sequencing input was PBMCs. The source of this sequence is a male donor in good health and CMV-seronegative. This chain links TRBV9 with TRBJ2-1; no firm D call. The DNA of the CDR3 is TGTGCCAGCAGCGGACAAACCAATGAGCAGTTCTTC. Translating gives CASSGQTNEQFF.